This T cell receptor (beta chain) originates from a study of CD8+CD57+ T cells in acquired aplastic anemia. This clonotype occurred many times. Investigators profiled TCR beta VDJ and CDR3 from genomic DNA template. TCRdb recomputed calls from the reads with MiXCR, one row per CDR3 protein. This table has about 98,000 distinct CDR3 sequences, about 63% appearing once. By flow cytometry, patients selected for sequencing had shown an expansion of CD8+CD57+ cells. Germline values: CDR1 SGHDN, CDR2 FVKESK. V shed 5 bases, J shed 5 bases, and the junction held 5 bases outside the gene matches. This CDR3 has 15 residues.

The genes are TRBV14 and TRBJ2-1; 11 positions agree with TRBD2. The sequencing sample was made of sorted CD4+, CD8+, or CD8+CD57+ T cells (not recorded which) from PBMCs. This clonotype originated in a human donor with aplastic anemia. This chain's CDR3 is CASSALAGGHNEQFF. CDR3 coding DNA: TGTGCCAGCAGCGCTCTAGCGGGAGGCCACAATGAGCAGTTCTTC. The entire variable domain, with the rest obtained from reference TRBV14 and TRBJ2-1, is as follows: EAGVTQFPSHSVIEKGQTVTLRCDPISGHDNLYWYRRVMGKEIKFLLHFVKESKQDESGMPNNRFLAERTGGTYSTLKVQPAELEDSGVYFCASSALAGGHNEQFFGPGTRLTVL.